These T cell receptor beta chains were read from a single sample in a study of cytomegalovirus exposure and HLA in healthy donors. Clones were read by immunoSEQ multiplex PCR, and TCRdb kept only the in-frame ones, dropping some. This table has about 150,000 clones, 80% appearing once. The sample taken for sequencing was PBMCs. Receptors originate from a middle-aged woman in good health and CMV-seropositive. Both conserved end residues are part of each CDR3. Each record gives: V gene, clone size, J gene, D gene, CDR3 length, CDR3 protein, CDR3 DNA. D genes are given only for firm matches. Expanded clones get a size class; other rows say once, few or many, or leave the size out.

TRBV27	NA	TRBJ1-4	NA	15	CASSLTWGANEKLFF	TGTGCCAGCAGTTTGACCTGGGGAGCTAATGAAAAACTGTTTTTT
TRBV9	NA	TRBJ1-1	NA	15	CASSEFGGQNTEAFF	TGTGCCAGCAGCGAATTCGGAGGGCAGAACACTGAAGCTTTCTTT
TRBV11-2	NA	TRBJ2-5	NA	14	CASSLVAAGETQYF	TGTGCCAGCAGCTTAGTTGCGGCCGGGGAGACCCAGTACTTC
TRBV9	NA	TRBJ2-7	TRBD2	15	CASSVDSGVVYEQYF	TGTGCCAGCAGCGTAGATAGCGGGGTTGTCTACGAGCAGTACTTC
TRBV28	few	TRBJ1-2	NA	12	CASAPGTKGYTF	TGTGCCAGCGCGCCTGGGACAAAGGGCTACACCTTC
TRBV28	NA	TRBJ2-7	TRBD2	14	CASSQASGSYEQYF	TGTGCCAGCAGTCAGGCTAGCGGGAGTTACGAGCAGTACTTC
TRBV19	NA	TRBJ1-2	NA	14	CASSINAGNYGYTF	TGTGCCAGTAGTATTAATGCGGGGAACTATGGCTACACCTTC
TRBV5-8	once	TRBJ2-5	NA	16	CASSLEFGGQGETQYF	TGTGCCAGCAGCTTGGAATTTGGGGGCCAAGGAGAGACCCAGTACTTC
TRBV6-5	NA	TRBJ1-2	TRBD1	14	CASRDSGQGYGYTF	TGTGCCAGCAGGGATTCGGGACAGGGGTATGGCTACACCTTC
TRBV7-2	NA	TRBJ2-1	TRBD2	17	CASSLVRGGRTYNEQFF	TGTGCCAGCAGCTTAGTTAGGGGCGGGAGAACCTACAATGAGCAGTTCTTC
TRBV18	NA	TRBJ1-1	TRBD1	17	CASSPLMRTGVNTEAFF	TGTGCCAGCTCACCACTAATGAGGACAGGGGTAAACACTGAAGCTTTCTTT
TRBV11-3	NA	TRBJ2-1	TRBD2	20	CASSWTLLGLAGGPGNEQFF	TGTGCCAGCAGCTGGACCCTTTTGGGACTAGCGGGAGGGCCTGGGAATGAGCAGTTCTTC
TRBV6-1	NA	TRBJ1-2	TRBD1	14	CASSVTGQANGYTF	TGTGCCAGCAGTGTAACCGGACAGGCAAATGGCTACACCTTC
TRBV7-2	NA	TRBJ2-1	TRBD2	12	CASSPTSGEQFF	TGTGCCAGCAGCCCAACTAGCGGTGAGCAGTTCTTC
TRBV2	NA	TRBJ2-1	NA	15	CASRKSDSSYNEQFF	TGTGCCAGCAGGAAGAGTGATAGCTCCTACAATGAGCAGTTCTTC
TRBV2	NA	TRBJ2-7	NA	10	CASSEDLEEF	TGTGCCAGCAGTGAAGACCTCGAGGAATTC
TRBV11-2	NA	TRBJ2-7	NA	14	CASSLRGDSYEQYF	TGTGCCAGCAGCTTAAGAGGCGACTCCTACGAGCAGTACTTC
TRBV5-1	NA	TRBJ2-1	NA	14	CASSLVQSYNEQFF	TGCGCCAGCAGCTTGGTACAGTCCTACAATGAGCAGTTCTTC
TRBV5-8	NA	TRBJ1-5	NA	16	CASSLAGGGSAQPQHF	TGTGCCAGCAGCTTGGCCGGGGGGGGATCCGCGCAGCCCCAGCATTTT
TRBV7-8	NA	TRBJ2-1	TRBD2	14	CASSPWEGRGEQFF	TGTGCCAGCAGCCCGTGGGAGGGCCGAGGTGAGCAGTTCTTC
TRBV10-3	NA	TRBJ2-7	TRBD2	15	CAIRAGGGSSYEQYF	TGTGCCATCAGAGCTGGGGGGGGGAGCTCCTACGAGCAGTACTTC
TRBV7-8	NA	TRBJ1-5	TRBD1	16	CASSLAGTGGNQPQHF	TGTGCCAGCAGCTTAGCTGGGACAGGGGGTAACCAGCCCCAGCATTTT